This T cell receptor (beta chain) came from a study of T cell repertoires in cytomegalovirus infection. Overall study context: From public TCR beta signatures came an indication of both CMV infection and matching HLA type.

The CDR3 covers 16 residues. Between the trimmed V and J ends, which lost 5 bases and 2 bases, there was a span of 15 bases. TCRdb used MiXCR to reprocess the reads, holding one entry per CDR3 protein. The sample carries approximately 140,000 distinct CDR3 sequences, 20% to 30% recorded once. On this clonotype itself: Its antigen is not identified.

The chain combines TRBV12-3 or TRBV12-4 with TRBJ2-2; no clear D. Input material: PBMCs, sequenced either directly or after in vitro stimulation (not recorded which). This TCR was recovered from a human donor in good health (CMV status not recorded). Some clones in this sample may be carry-over from other donors' samples. The CDR3 DNA reads TGTGCCAGCAGTCCCCTGAGCAATTCAAACACCGGGGAGCTGTTTTTT. It is translated as CASSPLSNSNTGELFF.